This TCR beta chain appears in the sequencing data of a study of Graves' ophthalmopathy and Graves' hyperthyroidism. Patients newly diagnosed with hyperthyroidism, under 2 months' duration, were aged 18 to 65, the study reports. It was on clinical symptoms, serum thyroxine, TRAb, thyroid ultrasound and orbital computed tomography that diagnosis relied. PBMCs were isolated by Ficoll-Paque density gradient centrifugation, using around 10 ml of fresh peripheral blood as the starting material. Amplification targeted the TCR beta CDR3 regions, with RNA transcripts as the source material. RT-PCR was first run with HTBI primers, then multiplex PCR in a second round. TCRdb ran MiXCR on the multiplex PCR reads and lists one entry per CDR3 protein. The data hold more than 300,000 distinct CDR3 sequences, with about a sixth observed a single time. Many counts were recorded for this clonotype. The antigen remains unidentified.

This CDR3 is built from 12 residues. Per germline, CDR1 DFQATT and CDR2 SNEGSKA (reference sequence). V was cut by 1 base and J by 2 bases, with 5 bases left in between. Study-wide results and limits: The majority of expanded thyroid clonotypes above 0.001 frequency also occurred in blood.

The sample was peripheral blood. The chain employs TRBV20-1 and TRBJ2-5, with D hard to call. This TCR was recovered from an adult woman with stable Graves' hyperthyroidism. Here the CDR3 reads CSARGQQETQYF. The CDR3 bases are TGCAGTGCTAGAGGGCAGCAAGAGACCCAGTACTTC.